This TCR beta chain was captured by sequencing in a study of identical twins. TCRdb redid the calling of the 5' RACE reads with MiXCR, one entry per CDR3 protein. The table has about 660,000 distinct CDR3 sequences, less than 10% seen once. The V segment lost 5 bases and the J segment 1 base; nucleotides outside the gene matches: 8. The germline gives CDR1 MDHEN, CDR2 SYDVKM. The CDR3 totals 16 residues. Notes on the study in general: Beta clonotypes that were abundant in cord blood contained fewer insertions, a pattern absent from memory repertoires. Invariant MAIT and iNKT cells could partly confound zero-insertion analyses. Compared with models, monozygotic twins showed more out-of-frame TCR alpha sharing.

Comments on this clonotype: Its antigen is not identified.

Separately, the same data were catalogued under a study of yellow fever vaccine responses in identical twins. That work contributes: Twins reportedly had a vaccine T cell response that seemed partly convergent, partly personalized.

The clonotype was recovered from a woman under 30 in good health. The specimen sequenced was PBMCs. The chain has TRBV28 and TRBJ2-7; the match to TRBD2 covers 10 bases. The CDR3: CASSPLAGGLSYEQYF. The CDR3 bases are TGTGCCAGCAGTCCCTTAGCGGGAGGTTTGTCCTACGAGCAGTACTTC. The whole variable domain, remainder taken from reference TRBV28 and TRBJ2-7, is DVKVTQSSRYLVKRTGEKVFLECVQDMDHENMFWYRQDPGLGLRLIYFSYDVKMKEKGDIPEGYSVSREKKERFSLILESASTNQTSMYLCASSPLAGGLSYEQYFGPGTRLTVT.